This T cell receptor (beta chain) stems from a study of blood T cells in healthy people across ages. This clonotype was seen a few times. Antigen specificity is unknown. General observations from the study: Whereas aged donors had fewer naive CD4+ cells, long-lived donors had more of them and higher diversity. The study lacked donor CMV status, which possibly confounded expanded clonotype changes.

A J-beta primer mix and a sample-barcoded 5' primer were used in a second PCR of roughly 6 to 11 cycles. TCRdb analysed the 5' RACE reads with MiXCR anew, one entry per CDR3 protein. This table holds roughly 800,000 distinct CDR3 sequences, 30% to 45% found once. The authors drew approximately 10 milliliters of peripheral blood from each donor. Extraction of total RNA produced a minimum of 5.5 micrograms from each sample. The CDR3 runs 17 residues. Germline V gene sequence: CDR1 MNHEY, CDR2 SVGEGT. V lost 6 bases to trimming and J lost 5 bases, with 23 bases between them. This receptor was obtained from a man younger than 30 in good health. The specimen sequenced was blood. The rearrangement links TRBV6-2 or TRBV6-3 to TRBJ1-5, with TRBD1 as a possible D gene (6 bases). The CDR3 nucleotides read TGTGCCAGCAGGGGGGCAGAAACGTCGCCGGTTTATCAGCCCCAGCATTTT. It specifies CASRGAETSPVYQPQHF.